The TCR beta chain described here comes from a study of OX40 agonist ivuxolimab in advanced cancers. Across the whole study: A mean age of roughly 66 years, range 23 to 79, was recorded, and approximately 85% were male. Two patients with cutaneous melanoma and one with hepatocellular carcinoma, three in total, showed partial responses.

Assay: immunoSEQ multiplex PCR; the TCRdb copy retains only in-frame clones and omits some. The data hold fewer than 85,000 clones, with about four fifths observed a single time. Samples were taken at baseline and on day 1 of cycles 4 and 7. The CDR3 is made up of 14 amino acids. V lost 5 bases and J lost 3; bases outside the gene matches: 7. Germline CDR1 is KGHSH and CDR2 is LQKENI. This clonotype was sampled from an adult with an advanced solid tumor such as melanoma, head and neck, liver or kidney cancer. The chain is built from TRBV18 and TRBJ2-7; 7 bases map to TRBD1. The sample in question was CD4+ or CD8+ T cells sorted from blood, obtained in a trial of the OX40 agonist ivuxolimab. The CDR3 sequence is CASSFRGQYYEQYF. The CDR3 region has the DNA TGTGCCAGCTCATTTAGGGGACAGTACTACGAGCAGTACTTC.